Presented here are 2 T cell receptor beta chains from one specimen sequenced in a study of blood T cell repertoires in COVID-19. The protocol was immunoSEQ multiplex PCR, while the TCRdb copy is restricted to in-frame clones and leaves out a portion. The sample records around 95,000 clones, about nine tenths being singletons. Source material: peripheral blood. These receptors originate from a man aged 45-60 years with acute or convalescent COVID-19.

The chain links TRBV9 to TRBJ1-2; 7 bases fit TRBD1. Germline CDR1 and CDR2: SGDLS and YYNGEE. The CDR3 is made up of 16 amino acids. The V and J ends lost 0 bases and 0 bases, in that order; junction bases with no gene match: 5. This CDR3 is CASSVVLGGSNYGYTF. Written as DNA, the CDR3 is TGTGCCAGCAGCGTAGTTCTAGGGGGCTCTAACTATGGCTACACCTTC.

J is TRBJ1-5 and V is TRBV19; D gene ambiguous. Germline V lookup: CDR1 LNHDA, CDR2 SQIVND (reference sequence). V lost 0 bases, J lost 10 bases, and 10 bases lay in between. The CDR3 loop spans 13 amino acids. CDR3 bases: TGTGCCAGTAGTATAGAGTCTAGGAGACCCCAGCATTTT. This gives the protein CASSIESRRPQHF.